This TCR beta chain was identified in a study of STAT5B mutations in CD4+ large granular lymphocyte leukemia. Study-wide findings and caveats: Without HLA matching, higher CD4+ than CD8+ T-LGLL clonality could reflect small sample size. No patients shared main leukemic clonotypes, though less than 30% appeared at low frequency elsewhere.

TCRdb's table, derived via immunoSEQ multiplex PCR, lists solely in-frame clones and lacks some. The sample lists about 25,000 clones, 81% occurring once. Concerning this clone itself: The antigen remains unidentified.

The TCR sequence derives from a human donor in good health. Sample: CD4+ T cells from blood buffy coats.

For the CDR3, the DNA is TGTGCCAGCTCGCCGGACGACGGCTCGACCCAGTACTTC. Translation gives CASSPDDGSTQYF. The chain carries TRBV18 and TRBJ2-5; D is uncertain. The CDR3 extends over 13 amino acids. V lost 6 bases, J lost 7 bases, and 15 bases lay in between. Germline V lookup: CDR1 KGHSH, CDR2 LQKENI. Complete variable domain (other parts from reference TRBV18 and TRBJ2-5): NAGVMQNPRHLVRRRGQEARLRCSPMKGHSHVYWYRQLPEEGLKFMVYLQKENIIDESGMPKERFSAEFPKEGPSILRIQQVVRGDSAAYFCASSPDDGSTQYFGPGTRLLVL.